This TCR beta chain emerged from a study of T cell responses to AZD1222 COVID-19 vaccine. Study conclusions and caveats: Baseline seropositivity occurred in only six AZD1222 recipients. Spike-spanning, vaccine-associated CD4 TCRs were dominant at 160-218 and 743-854. The donor cohort was predominantly white British with a female majority, and clonal diversity may have been underestimated. Reportedly, nearly half of unique spike TCRs recognized epitopes outside B.1.351/B.1.1.7 mutations.

V was trimmed by 3 bases and J by 3 bases, leaving 8 bases between them. The CDR3 spans 13 residues. The table came from immunoSEQ multiplex PCR; TCRdb's copy has only in-frame clones and leaves some out. This sample has more than 150,000 clones; 90% occur once, and the top ten carry approximately 1.5%. Remarks on this clone: No antigen is known for it.

The material was peripheral blood, obtained 28 days after the second AZD1222 dose. The chain recombines TRBV12-3 or TRBV12-4 with TRBJ1-1; D gene uncertain. The clonotype originates from an adult who received the AZD1222 COVID-19 vaccine. The CDR3 region has the DNA TGTGCCAGCAGTTTCGCAACCCACACTGAAGCTTTCTTT. It translates to CASSFATHTEAFF.